This TCR beta chain originates from a study of blood T cell repertoires in COVID-19. Overall study: COVID-19 samples from acute and convalescent phases originated in the United States, Italy and Spain. PBMCs, B-cell-depleted T cells, or T cells provided the cDNA or gDNA that made up the material.

The authors' processing: Reference gene primer amplification in the assay estimated nucleated cell counts. Some clones are missing from TCRdb's copy, which holds only in-frame ones; the method was immunoSEQ multiplex PCR. V and J calls and clone size are those listed in that table; D and trimming were worked out from the DNA. The data contain 100,000 to 150,000 clones, around 89% of them singletons. This receptor was obtained from a man aged 50-60 years with acute or convalescent COVID-19. The sequenced sample consisted of peripheral blood.

This CDR3 reads CASSHVPGQSNSPLHF. CDR3 coding DNA: TGTGCCAGCAGTCACGTTCCGGGACAGTCCAATTCACCCCTCCACTTT. The rearrangement links TRBV6-6 to TRBJ1-6; 7 nucleotides match TRBD1. The CDR3 consists of 16 residues. Germline assignment: CDR1 MNHNY and CDR2 SVGAGI (reference sequence). V was pared by 5 bases and J by 7 bases, with 11 bases of the junction left unmatched.